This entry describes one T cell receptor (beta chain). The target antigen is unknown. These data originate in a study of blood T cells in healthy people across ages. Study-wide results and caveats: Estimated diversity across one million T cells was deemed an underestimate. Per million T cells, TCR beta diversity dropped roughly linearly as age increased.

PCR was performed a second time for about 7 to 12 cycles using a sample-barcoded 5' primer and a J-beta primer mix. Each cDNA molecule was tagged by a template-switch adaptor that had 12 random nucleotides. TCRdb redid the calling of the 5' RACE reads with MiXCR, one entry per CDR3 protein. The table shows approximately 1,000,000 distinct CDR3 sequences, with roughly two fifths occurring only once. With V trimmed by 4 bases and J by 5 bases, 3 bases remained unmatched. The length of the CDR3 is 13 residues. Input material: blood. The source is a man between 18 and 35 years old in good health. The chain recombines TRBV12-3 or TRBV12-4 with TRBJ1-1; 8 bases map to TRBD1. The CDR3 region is CASSSRGPTEAFF. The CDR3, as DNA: TGTGCCAGCAGTTCCAGGGGGCCGACTGAAGCTTTCTTT.